This TCR beta chain was documented in a study of STAT5B mutations in CD4+ large granular lymphocyte leukemia. Looking at the study overall: Among healthy controls, a particular HLA allele went with more CDR3 'QG' motifs. Study observations and caveats: TRBV06-family usage was enriched in top patient clones (8/27) versus controls (2/35).

The survey-level immunoSEQ assay was used. Assay used: immunoSEQ multiplex PCR; TCRdb lists only in-frame clones, some missing. The sample includes fewer than 30,000 clones, 65% to 80% of them seen just once. Notes on this clone: Antigen unknown.

The CDR3 sequence is 15 residues long. V shed 0 bases, J shed 8 bases, and the junction held 6 bases outside the gene matches. CDR1 is SGHRS and CDR2 is YFSETQ in the germline V gene. The sequenced sample consisted of CD4+ T cells from blood buffy coats. This chain connects TRBV5-1 to TRBJ2-1; 9 positions agree with TRBD2. This clonotype was sampled from a human donor in good health. DNA for the CDR3: TGCGCCAGCAGCTTGGTTAGCGGGAGTAGGTATGAGCAGTTCTTC. Translating it yields CASSLVSGSRYEQFF.